The present TCR beta chain was sequenced within a study of cytomegalovirus exposure and HLA in healthy donors. This CDR3 region has 14 residues. V was shortened by 3 bases and J by 2 bases, with 12 bases between the two germline ends. Germline V gene sequence: CDR1 SGHRS, CDR2 YFSETQ. PCR used 60 Vbeta primers and 13 Jbeta primers. The protocol was immunoSEQ multiplex PCR, while the TCRdb copy is restricted to in-frame clones and leaves out a portion. The table records around 120,000 clones, 65% to 80% of them present only once. This receptor was identified in a middle-aged woman in good health and CMV-seropositive. The sample consisted of PBMCs. The V call is TRBV5-1, the J call TRBJ2-7, with D perhaps TRBD1 (6 bases). The CDR3 bases are TGCGCCAGCAGCTCAGGGGTCCCTACCTACGAGCAGTACTTC. Translation gives CASSSGVPTYEQYF.